This entry concerns a single T cell receptor beta chain. This clonotype was seen many times. There is no known antigen for this receptor. Per-base quality was not reported, and no clone a single base away is much larger than it. The sample originates from a study of T cell repertoires in cytomegalovirus infection (dated by TCRdb to about 2019). Regarding the research as a whole: The HLA type of each donor mattered for the analysis, because public TCR beta signatures pointed to carriage of CMV infection along with the matching HLA type. On the study overall, not on this receptor specifically: Carriers of CMV infection plus the relevant HLA type were discriminated by the cumulative frequency of public TCR beta family members in the study cohort and in an independent approximately 350-donor cohort. The ex vivo response was dominated by HLA-C-restricted CMV-specific TCR beta clonotypes, and the single most frequent clonotype in two of eight donors was supplied by these HLA-C-restricted clonotypes.

The germline V gene (reference sequence) gives CDR1 as MNHEY and CDR2 as SMNVEV. The CDR3 starts with the cysteine, ends with the phenylalanine, and has 20 residues. Left in the record is the CDR3 DNA by itself, 60 bases read in frame from the first base. V is pruned by 4 bases and J by 4 bases, leaving 21 bases of the junction without a gene match. Sequencing instrument: Illumina HiSeq 1500. In-frame beta chains were kept once TCRdb had trimmed the public reads at Q25 with fastp and called clones with MiXCR. Merged by CDR3 protein, the rows form single entries marked with the most common genes and DNA. For this sample the table gives almost 550,000 distinct CDR3 sequences, of which 16% were detected only once. About 24% of the sample lies in the top ten.

The sequenced material came from CD8+ T cells from PBMCs. This receptor was obtained from a human donor in good health (CMV status not recorded). Some clones in this sample may be carry-over from other donors' samples. The chain joins TRBV27 to TRBJ2-3, with TRBD2 matching 9 junction bases. DNA sequence: TGTGCCAGCAGTTCCCTGGTACTCAGCGGGGGGCCCTCAACTCCAGATACGCAGTATTTT. Its amino acids are CASSSLVLSGGPSTPDTQYF.